One sample yielded the 26 T cell receptor beta chains listed below, sequenced in a study of blood T cell repertoires in COVID-19. The protocol was immunoSEQ multiplex PCR, while the TCRdb copy is restricted to in-frame clones and leaves out a portion. The sample lists 250,000 to 350,000 clones; about 91% were seen once. The sample was PBMCs or T cells enriched from blood (not recorded which). These receptors were obtained from a woman under 30 who had recovered from COVID-19.

J is TRBJ1-6 and V is TRBV19; TRBD1 matches 9 bases. Germline V lookup: CDR1 LNHDA, CDR2 SQIVND (reference sequence). This CDR3 spans 13 amino acids. V gave up 9 bases and J gave up 6 bases; unmatched junction bases: 3. CDR3 in amino acids: CASRDRANSPLHF. Written as DNA, the CDR3 is TGTGCCAGCCGGGACAGGGCTAATTCACCCCTCCACTTT.

J is TRBJ2-3 and V is TRBV3-1 (or the pseudogene TRBV3-2); D perhaps matches TRBD1 (6 bases). This CDR3 has 16 amino acids. Trimming stripped 1 base from V and 2 bases from J, with 13 bases between. CDR1 and CDR2 from the germline V gene are LGHDT and YNNKEL (reference sequence). The CDR3 region has the DNA TGTGCCAGCAGCCAAGCAGTCAGGGGAGACACAGATACGCAGTATTTT. This codes for CASSQAVRGDTDTQYF.

The rearrangement links TRBV25-1 to TRBJ1-2; D may be TRBD1 (5 bases). CDR1 MGHDK and CDR2 SYGVNS come from the germline V gene. Deletions cut 6 bases from V and 4 bases from J, with 12 bases between. The CDR3 spans 13 residues. Here the CDR3 reads CASSPGGGYGYTF. In nucleotides, the CDR3 is TGTGCCAGCAGCCCTGGGGGGGGCTATGGCTACACCTTC.

The chain combines TRBV7-8 with TRBJ1-2; a possible D gene is TRBD1 (6 bases). This CDR3 is built from 14 residues. Germline values: CDR1 SGHVS, CDR2 FQNEAQ. Between the trimmed V and J ends, which lost 0 bases and 7 bases, there was a span of 12 bases. The CDR3 loop reads CASSLARQGSGYTF. CDR3 nucleotides: TGTGCCAGCAGCTTAGCGCGGCAGGGGAGTGGCTACACCTTC.

The chain combines TRBV11-2 with TRBJ1-4; possibly TRBD1 for D (6 bases). CDR1 and CDR2 (germline): SGHAT, FQNNGV. Trimming removed 2 bases at V and 2 bases at J, with 6 bases between. The CDR3 runs to 14 residues. Here the CDR3 reads CASSLRGTNEKLFF. The CDR3 DNA reads as TGTGCCAGCAGCTTAAGGGGGACTAATGAAAAACTGTTTTTT.

This chain connects TRBV28 to TRBJ1-4, with TRBD1 matching 7 bases. CDR1 is MDHEN, CDR2 SYDVKM, per germline. J was trimmed by 0 bases and V by 3 bases; bases with no gene match: 7. There are 17 residues in the CDR3. For the CDR3, the DNA is TGTGCCAGCAGTTTTTTTGGGACAGCCGCAACTAATGAAAAACTGTTTTTT. Translation: CASSFFGTAATNEKLFF.

This chain uses TRBV7-2 with TRBJ1-2; perhaps TRBD1 as D (6 bases). There are 15 residues in the CDR3. The ends were cut back, 1 base at V and 4 bases at J, with 13 bases in the middle. The germline gives CDR1 SGHTA, CDR2 FQGNSA. CDR3 nucleotides: TGTGCCAGCAGCTTAGAGGGGGACAACCTCTATGGCTACACCTTC. This gives the protein CASSLEGDNLYGYTF.

The rearrangement links TRBV6-5 to TRBJ2-7, with 10 bases aligning to TRBD1. The CDR3 has 14 residues. The junction had 4 bases not matched to a gene; V was cut back by 6 bases and J by 2 bases. Germline values: CDR1 MNHEY, CDR2 SVGAGI. The DNA for the CDR3 is TGTGCCAGCAGGACAGGGGGCCGGACCTACGAGCAGTACTTC. It codes for CASRTGGRTYEQYF.

This clone was detected once. CDR3 protein: CASSLDPGVGSPLHF. For the CDR3, the DNA is TGTGCCAGCAGCTTAGACCCAGGGGTAGGATCACCCCTCCACTTT. The chain links TRBV11-2 to TRBJ1-6; TRBD1 might be the D (6 bases). The germline V gene encodes CDR1 SGHAT and CDR2 FQNNGV. This CDR3 is built from 15 residues. V lost 0 bases and J lost 10, with 13 bases in between.

For the CDR3, the DNA is TGTGCCAGCAGTTTACGAGCCGGCAATGAGCAGTTCTTC. It codes for CASSLRAGNEQFF. The V and J genes are TRBV27 and TRBJ2-1; D uncertain. Germline V gives CDR1 MNHEY, CDR2 SMNVEV (reference sequence). The V end lost 2 bases, the J end lost 6 bases, and 8 bases lay between the germline ends. The CDR3 consists of 13 residues.

The V and J genes are TRBV25-1 and TRBJ1-1; weak D call: TRBD1 (5 bases). The germline CDR1 and CDR2 sequences are MGHDK and SYGVNS. Between the trimmed V and J ends, which lost 2 bases and 11 bases, there was a span of 12 bases. The CDR3 contains 12 residues. In DNA form, the CDR3 reads TGTGCCAGCAGTGAAGGGGCAGCCTCGGCTTTCTTT. Its translation is CASSEGAASAFF.

This clone has only one observation. This chain joins TRBV27 and TRBJ1-5; the D is unclear. Germline CDR1 MNHEY, CDR2 SMNVEV (reference sequence). The CDR3 has 15 residues. Between the trimmed V and J ends, which lost 0 bases and 2 bases, there was a span of 8 bases. CDR3 loop: CASSLSLLGNQPQHF. The CDR3 coding sequence is TGTGCCAGCAGTTTATCCCTACTCGGCAATCAGCCCCAGCATTTT.

The chain combines TRBV9 with TRBJ2-2; 9 bases agree with TRBD1. The germline gives CDR1 SGDLS, CDR2 YYNGEE. The V segment lost 5 bases and the J segment 5 bases; nucleotides outside the gene matches: 7. CDR3 length equals 15 residues. CDR3 sequence (DNA): TGTGCCAGCAGTTCCGGGACAGGGAGGACCGGGGAGCTGTTTTTT. Translation gives CASSSGTGRTGELFF.

This chain connects TRBV15 to TRBJ2-3; TRBD2 matches 14 bases. In germline, CDR1 is LNHNV, CDR2 YYDKDF (reference sequence). Trimming took 5 bases from V and 2 from J; bases not matched to a gene: 12. The CDR3 spans 19 residues. CDR3 sequence: CATSVRLAGGDRVTDTQYF. The DNA for the CDR3 is TGTGCCACCAGCGTAAGACTAGCGGGAGGGGATAGGGTCACAGATACGCAGTATTTT. Supplemented by reference TRBV15 and TRBJ2-3, the full variable domain reads DAMVIQNPRYQVTQFGKPVTLSCSQTLNHNVMYWYQQKSSQAPKLLFHYYDKDFNNEADTPDNFQSRRPNTSFCFLDIRSPGLGDTAMYLCATSVRLAGGDRVTDTQYFGPGTRLTVL.

The V gene is TRBV6-5, the J gene TRBJ1-3; TRBD1 matches at 11 bases. Germline trimming cut 0 bases from V and 7 bases from J; bases unmatched to any gene: 2. The CDR3 is made up of 15 amino acids. Germline lookup yields CDR1 MNHEY and CDR2 SVGAGI. Written as DNA, the CDR3 is TGTGCCAGCAGTTACTCTGGGACAGGGGGTAACACCATATATTTT. This codes for CASSYSGTGGNTIYF.

The chain links TRBV5-1 to TRBJ1-2; D unresolved. The length of the CDR3 is 13 residues. V was clipped by 0 bases and J by 0 bases, with 3 bases between them. Germline CDR1 reads SGHRS; CDR2 reads YFSETQ. CDR3 residues: CASSLGPNYGYTF. The CDR3 DNA sequence: TGCGCCAGCAGCTTGGGGCCTAACTATGGCTACACCTTC.

The chain's CDR3 is CASSFISGVATIYF. CDR3 DNA: TGTGCCAGCAGTTTCATCTCAGGGGTAGCCACCATATATTTT. This chain links TRBV28 with TRBJ1-3, with D possibly TRBD1 on 6 matching bases. Looked up from germline, CDR1 is MDHEN and CDR2 is SYDVKM. CDR3 length: 14 residues. The ends were cut back, 3 bases at V and 9 bases at J, with 15 bases in the middle.

This chain uses TRBV11-2 with TRBJ1-1; a possible D gene is TRBD1 (5 bases). CDR3 length: 18 residues. In germline, CDR1 is SGHAT, CDR2 FQNNGV. V dropped 5 bases and J dropped 0 bases, with 22 bases sitting between them. The DNA of the CDR3 is TGTGCCAGCAGCGTCCTGGGGGGACGGCCCAACATGAACACTGAAGCTTTCTTT. Protein product: CASSVLGGRPNMNTEAFF.

The DNA of the CDR3 is TGTGCCAGCAGCCTCCGGGACAGCGGCGATGAGCAGTTCTTC. Translation gives CASSLRDSGDEQFF. The V and J genes are TRBV11-3 and TRBJ2-1; 7 bases agree with TRBD1. Trimming cost V 5 bases and J 8 bases; bases outside gene matches: 9. This CDR3 has 14 amino acids. CDR1 SGHNT and CDR2 YENEEA come from the germline V gene.

The genes are TRBV14 and TRBJ2-1; TRBD2 might be the D (7 bases). V lost 1 base, J lost 4 bases, and 11 bases lay in between. CDR1 SGHDN and CDR2 FVKESK come from the germline V gene. The CDR3 covers 15 residues. The CDR3: CASSQVAGAYNEQFF. CDR3 nucleotides: TGTGCCAGCAGCCAAGTGGCGGGGGCATACAATGAGCAGTTCTTC. Looking up the rest from reference TRBV14 and TRBJ2-1 gives the full variable domain: EAGVTQFPSHSVIEKGQTVTLRCDPISGHDNLYWYRRVMGKEIKFLLHFVKESKQDESGMPNNRFLAERTGGTYSTLKVQPAELEDSGVYFCASSQVAGAYNEQFFGPGTRLTVL.

This chain joins TRBV10-3 and TRBJ1-1; the D gene is possibly TRBD1 (6 bases). This CDR3 is 13 amino acids long. The V and J ends lost 7 bases and 3 bases respectively, with 12 bases between them. Per the germline V gene, CDR1 is ENHRY and CDR2 is SYGVKD. The DNA for the CDR3 is TGTGCCATCAACCCGGACAGAGACACTGAAGCTTTCTTT. Its protein product is CAINPDRDTEAFF.

V is TRBV7-2 and J is TRBJ1-2; D gene uncertain. The CDR3 sequence is 13 residues long. Trimming pared 4 bases from V and 3 bases from J, leaving 9 bases between. Germline values: CDR1 SGHTA, CDR2 FQGNSA. The chain's CDR3 is CASSSDTYYGYTF. CDR3 DNA sequence: TGTGCCAGCAGCTCAGACACGTACTATGGCTACACCTTC. Full variable domain (missing parts from reference TRBV7-2 and TRBJ1-2): GAGVSQSPSNKVTEKGKDVELRCDPISGHTALYWYRQSLGQGLEFLIYFQGNSAPDKSGLPSDRFSAERTGGSVSTLTIQRTQQEDSAVYLCASSSDTYYGYTFGSGTRLTVV.

The chain carries TRBV28 and TRBJ2-5; possible D gene TRBD2, 6 bases. CDR1 and CDR2 from the germline V gene are MDHEN and SYDVKM. V was clipped by 2 bases and J by 2 bases, with 12 bases between them. CDR3 size: 15 residues. CDR3 sequence (DNA): TGTGCCAGCAGTTTAGGGGGGTCGGGACAAGAGACCCAGTACTTC. It codes for CASSLGGSGQETQYF.

The chain has TRBV28 and TRBJ2-7; tentatively, D is TRBD2 (6 bases). There are 14 residues in the CDR3. The germline V gene encodes CDR1 MDHEN and CDR2 SYDVKM. V was clipped by 4 bases and J by 2 bases, with 12 bases between them. The CDR3: CASSSLAPPYEQYF. The CDR3 bases are TGTGCCAGCAGTTCCCTAGCGCCCCCCTACGAGCAGTACTTC.

V gene TRBV4-2 combines with J gene TRBJ2-3, with 11 nucleotides matching TRBD2. V lost 10 bases, J lost 3 bases, and 9 bases stayed unmatched. The CDR3 has 15 amino acids. The germline V gene has CDR1 LGHNA and CDR2 YNFKEQ. CDR3 sequence: CAIFSGRARTDTQYF. CDR3 DNA: TGTGCCATCTTTAGCGGGAGGGCGAGGACAGATACGCAGTATTTT.

This clone was picked up one time. The V and J genes are TRBV7-6 and TRBJ2-1; tentative D call: TRBD2 (6 bases). This CDR3 comprises 16 residues. Germline V gene data show CDR1 as SGHVS and CDR2 as FNYEAQ. Trimming shortened V by 5 bases and J by 7 bases, and 21 bases separated the two germline ends. The CDR3 DNA reads as TGTGCCAGCAGCCCCCAAGCGGGTTTGACGTGGAATGAGCAGTTCTTC. Translated: CASSPQAGLTWNEQFF.